These T cell receptor beta chains were read from a single sample in a study of shared clonotypes between healthy human individuals. TCRdb's copy holds only in-frame clones and misses some; the assay was immunoSEQ multiplex PCR. Of around 2,000,000 clones listed, under 95% are singletons. Sequenced sample: naive CD8+ T cells from PBMCs. The receptor source for this set is a man younger than 30 in good health. Some clones in this sample may be carry-over from other donors' samples. CDR3s include the opening cysteine and the closing phenylalanine or tryptophan. Each record gives: D gene, V gene, J gene, clone size, CDR3 DNA, CDR3 protein. A D gene is named only where the DNA matches it firmly. Size is omitted from some rows. Given values are once, few, many or a class for expanded clones.

D: TRBD1; V: TRBV15; J: TRBJ1-2; size: .; DNA: TGTGCCACCAGCACCCGGGACAGCGTTTTTGGTGGCTACACCTTC; CDR3: CATSTRDSVFGGYTF
D: .; V: TRBV27; J: TRBJ1-1; size: .; DNA: TGTGCCAGCACCCTTGGGGGGGCGAACACTGAAGCTTTCTTT; CDR3: CASTLGGANTEAFF
D: TRBD2; V: TRBV30; J: TRBJ2-1; size: .; DNA: TGTGCCTGGAGTGTAGCGGGATTGAAGGTTGAGCAGTTCTTC; CDR3: CAWSVAGLKVEQFF
D: .; V: TRBV27; J: TRBJ2-4; size: .; DNA: TGTGCCAGCAGGATCGGGCTAGCGAGTTCTAATCAGTACTTC; CDR3: CASRIGLASSNQYF
D: .; V: TRBV16; J: TRBJ2-5; size: .; DNA: TGTGCCAGCAGCCAATCGTTTGCGACCCAGTACTTC; CDR3: CASSQSFATQYF
D: .; V: TRBV13; J: TRBJ2-4; size: once; DNA: TGTGCCAGCAGCTTATCCAGGGACGATCAGTACTTC; CDR3: CASSLSRDDQYF
D: .; V: TRBV6-1; J: TRBJ1-5; size: .; DNA: TGTGCCAGCAGCCCACTTTGGGGGGCGAATCAGCCCCAGCATTTT; CDR3: CASSPLWGANQPQHF
D: .; V: TRBV12-5; J: TRBJ2-7; size: .; DNA: TGTGCTAGGGGTCTTGGTGGGACCACCGGCTCCCACGAGCAGTACTTC; CDR3: CARGLGGTTGSHEQYF
D: TRBD1; V: TRBV4-3; J: TRBJ1-4; size: .; DNA: TGCGCCAGCAGCCGAGGGACAGGCTCTTCTGAAAAACTGTTTTTT; CDR3: CASSRGTGSSEKLFF
D: .; V: TRBV2; J: TRBJ2-3; size: .; DNA: TGTGCCAGCCCGGTTCGGGGATTAAGCACAGATACGCAGTATTTT; CDR3: CASPVRGLSTDTQYF
D: .; V: TRBV4-3; J: TRBJ1-2; size: .; DNA: TGCGCCAGCAGCCAAGGGCAGGGAGCTATTTATGGCTACACCTTC; CDR3: CASSQGQGAIYGYTF
D: .; V: TRBV19; J: TRBJ2-7; size: .; DNA: TGTGCCAGTAGTGGGGGGCTGCACAGGGACGAGCAGTACTTC; CDR3: CASSGGLHRDEQYF
D: TRBD1; V: TRBV7-2; J: TRBJ2-2; size: .; DNA: TGTGCCAGCACTACCCCCGGGACAGGGGATACCGGGGAGCTGTTTTTT; CDR3: CASTTPGTGDTGELFF
D: .; V: TRBV29-1; J: TRBJ1-1; size: few; DNA: TGCAGCGTAGGGGATTTATGGGTACGGTACACTGAAGCTTTCTTT; CDR3: CSVGDLWVRYTEAFF
D: TRBD1; V: TRBV4-3; J: TRBJ2-7; size: .; DNA: TGCGCCAGCAGCCAAAGCCGGGACAGGTACTACGAGCAGTACTTC; CDR3: CASSQSRDRYYEQYF
D: .; V: TRBV5-1; J: TRBJ2-5; size: .; DNA: TGCGCCAGCAGCTTGGGTCCAGAACAAGAGACCCAGTACTTC; CDR3: CASSLGPEQETQYF